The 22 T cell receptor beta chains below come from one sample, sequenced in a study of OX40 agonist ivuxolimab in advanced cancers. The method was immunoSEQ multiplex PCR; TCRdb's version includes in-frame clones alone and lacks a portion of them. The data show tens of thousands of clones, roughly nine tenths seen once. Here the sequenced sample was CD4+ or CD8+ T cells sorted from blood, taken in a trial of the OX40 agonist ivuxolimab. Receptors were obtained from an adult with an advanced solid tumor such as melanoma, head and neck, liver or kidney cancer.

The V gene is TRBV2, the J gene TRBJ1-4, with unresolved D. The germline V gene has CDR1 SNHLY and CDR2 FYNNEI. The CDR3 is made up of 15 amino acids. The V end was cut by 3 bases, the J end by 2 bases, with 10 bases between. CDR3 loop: CASSEAKRTNEKLFF. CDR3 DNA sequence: TGTGCCAGCAGTGAGGCGAAACGGACTAATGAAAAACTGTTTTTT.

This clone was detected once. The CDR3: CATRTPLHEQYF. CDR3 nucleotides: TGTGCCACACGGACCCCATTGCACGAGCAGTACTTC. The rearrangement joins TRBV27 to TRBJ2-7; the D is unclear. There are 12 residues in the CDR3. Trimming shortened V by 10 bases and J by 5 bases, and 15 bases separated the two germline ends. The germline V gene has CDR1 MNHEY and CDR2 SMNVEV (reference sequence).

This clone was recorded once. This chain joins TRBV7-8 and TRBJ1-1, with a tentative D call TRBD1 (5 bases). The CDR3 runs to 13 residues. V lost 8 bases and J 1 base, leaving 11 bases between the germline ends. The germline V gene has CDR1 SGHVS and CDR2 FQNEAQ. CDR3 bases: TGTGCCAGCTTGAGGAGGGGGAACACTGAAGCTTTCTTT. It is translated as CASLRRGNTEAFF.

As DNA, the CDR3 is TGTGCCAGCAGCTGGGGGGGGACGGTGAACACTGAAGCTTTCTTT. Encoded protein: CASSWGGTVNTEAFF. The chain combines TRBV21-1 with TRBJ1-1. TRBV21-1 is a listed pseudogene. The CDR3 spans 15 residues.

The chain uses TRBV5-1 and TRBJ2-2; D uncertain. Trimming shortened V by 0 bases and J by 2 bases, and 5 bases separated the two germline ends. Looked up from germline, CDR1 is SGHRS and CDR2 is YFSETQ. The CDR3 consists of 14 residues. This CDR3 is CASSLATNTGELFF. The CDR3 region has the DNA TGCGCCAGCAGCTTGGCGACCAACACCGGGGAGCTGTTTTTT. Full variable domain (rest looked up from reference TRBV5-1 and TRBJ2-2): KAGVTQTPRYLIKTRGQQVTLSCSPISGHRSVSWYQQTPGQGLQFLFEYFSETQRNKGNFPGRFSGRQFSNSRSEMNVSTLELGDSALYLCASSLATNTGELFFGEGSRLTVL.

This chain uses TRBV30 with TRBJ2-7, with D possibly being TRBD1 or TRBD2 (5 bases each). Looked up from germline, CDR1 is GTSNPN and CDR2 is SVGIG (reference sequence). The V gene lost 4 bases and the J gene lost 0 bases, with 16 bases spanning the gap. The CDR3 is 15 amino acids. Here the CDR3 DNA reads TGTGCCTGGACAACCGGGACCCAGAGCTCCTACGAGCAGTACTTC. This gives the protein CAWTTGTQSSYEQYF.

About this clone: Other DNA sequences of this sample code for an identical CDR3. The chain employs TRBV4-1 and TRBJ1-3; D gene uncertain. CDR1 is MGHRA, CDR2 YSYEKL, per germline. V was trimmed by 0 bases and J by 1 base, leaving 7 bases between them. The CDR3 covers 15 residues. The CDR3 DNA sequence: TGCGCCAGCAGCCAAGATAGAGGGTCTGGAAACACCATATATTTT. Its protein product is CASSQDRGSGNTIYF.

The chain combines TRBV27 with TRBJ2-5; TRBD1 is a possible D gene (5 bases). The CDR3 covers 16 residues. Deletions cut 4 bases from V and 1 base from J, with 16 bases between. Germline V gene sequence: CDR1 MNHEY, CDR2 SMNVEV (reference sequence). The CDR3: CASSSRQPGSQETQYF. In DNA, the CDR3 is TGTGCCAGCAGTTCCCGACAGCCGGGCTCCCAAGAGACCCAGTACTTC.

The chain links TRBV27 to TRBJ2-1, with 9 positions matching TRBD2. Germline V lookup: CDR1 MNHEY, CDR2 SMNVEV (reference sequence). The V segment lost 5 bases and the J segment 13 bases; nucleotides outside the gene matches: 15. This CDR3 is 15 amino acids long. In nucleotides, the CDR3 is TGTGCCAGCAGTCCCGGGGTAGCGGGAGTTAGGGAACAGTTCTTC. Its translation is CASSPGVAGVREQFF.

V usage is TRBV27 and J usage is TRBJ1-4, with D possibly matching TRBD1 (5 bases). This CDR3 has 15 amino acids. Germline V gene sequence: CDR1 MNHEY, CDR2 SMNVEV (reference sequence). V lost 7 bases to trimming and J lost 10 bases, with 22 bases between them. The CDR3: CASKKPGASLGKLFF. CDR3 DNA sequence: TGTGCCAGCAAGAAACCCGGGGCCTCGTTGGGAAAACTGTTTTTT.

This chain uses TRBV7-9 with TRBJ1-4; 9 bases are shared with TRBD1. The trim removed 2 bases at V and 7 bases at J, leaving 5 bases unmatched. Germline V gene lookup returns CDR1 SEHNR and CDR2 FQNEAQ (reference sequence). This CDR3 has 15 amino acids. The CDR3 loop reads CASSLPRDRAEKLFF. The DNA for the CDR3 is TGTGCCAGCAGCTTACCGAGGGACAGGGCTGAAAAACTGTTTTTT.

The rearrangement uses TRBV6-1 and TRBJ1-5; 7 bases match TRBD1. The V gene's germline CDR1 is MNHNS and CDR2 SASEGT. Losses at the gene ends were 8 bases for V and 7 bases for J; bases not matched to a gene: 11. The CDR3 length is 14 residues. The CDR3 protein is CASGRQGSLQPQHF. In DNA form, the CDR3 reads TGTGCCAGCGGGAGACAGGGATCATTACAGCCCCAGCATTTT.

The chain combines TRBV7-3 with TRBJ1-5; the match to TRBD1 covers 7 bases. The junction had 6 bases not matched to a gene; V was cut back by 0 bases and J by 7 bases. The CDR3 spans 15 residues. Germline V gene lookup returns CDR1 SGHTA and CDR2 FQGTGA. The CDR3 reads CASSLTAGGRQPQHF. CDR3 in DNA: TGTGCCAGCAGCTTAACGGCAGGGGGGAGACAGCCCCAGCATTTT.

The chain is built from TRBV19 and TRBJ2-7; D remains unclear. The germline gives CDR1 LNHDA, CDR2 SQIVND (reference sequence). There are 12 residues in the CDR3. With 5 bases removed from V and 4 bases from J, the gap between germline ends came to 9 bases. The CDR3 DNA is TGTGCCAGTAGTCCAGACCAGTACGAGCAGTACTTC. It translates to CASSPDQYEQYF.

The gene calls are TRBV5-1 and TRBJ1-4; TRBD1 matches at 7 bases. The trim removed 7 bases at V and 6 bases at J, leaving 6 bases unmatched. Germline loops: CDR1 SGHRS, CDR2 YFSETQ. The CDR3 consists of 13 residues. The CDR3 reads CASHRDSDEKLFF. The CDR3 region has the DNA TGCGCCAGCCACCGGGACAGCGATGAAAAACTGTTTTTT.

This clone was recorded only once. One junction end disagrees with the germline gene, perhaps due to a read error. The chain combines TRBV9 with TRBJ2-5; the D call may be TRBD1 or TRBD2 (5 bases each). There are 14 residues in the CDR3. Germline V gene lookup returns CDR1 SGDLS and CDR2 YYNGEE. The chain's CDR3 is CASSPSGTQETQHF. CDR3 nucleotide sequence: TGTGCCAGCAGCCCTTCGGGGACCCAAGAGACCCAGCACTTC. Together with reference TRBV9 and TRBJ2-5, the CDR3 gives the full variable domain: DSGVTQTPKHLITATGQRVTLRCSPRSGDLSVYWYQQSLDQGLQFLIQYYNGEERAKGNILERFSAQQFPDLHSELNLSSLELGDSALYFCASSPSGTQETQHFGPGTRLLVL.

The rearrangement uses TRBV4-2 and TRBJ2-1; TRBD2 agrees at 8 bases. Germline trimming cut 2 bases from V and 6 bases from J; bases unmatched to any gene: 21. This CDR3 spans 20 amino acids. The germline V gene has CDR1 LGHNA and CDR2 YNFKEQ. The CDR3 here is CASSQSARPLLAVPGNEQFF. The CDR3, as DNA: TGTGCCAGCAGCCAAAGTGCCAGGCCCCTACTAGCGGTTCCGGGCAATGAGCAGTTCTTC.

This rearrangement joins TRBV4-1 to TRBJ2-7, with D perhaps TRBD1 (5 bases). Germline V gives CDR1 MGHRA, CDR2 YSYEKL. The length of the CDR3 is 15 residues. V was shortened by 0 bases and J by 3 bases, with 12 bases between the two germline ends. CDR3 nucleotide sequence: TGCGCCAGCAGCCAAGATCCCCCAGGGTACTACGAGCAGTACTTC. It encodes CASSQDPPGYYEQYF.

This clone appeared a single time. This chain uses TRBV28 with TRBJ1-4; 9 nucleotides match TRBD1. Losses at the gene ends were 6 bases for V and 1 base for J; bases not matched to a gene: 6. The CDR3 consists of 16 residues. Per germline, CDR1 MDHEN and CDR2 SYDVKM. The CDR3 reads CASRAGTGRTNEKLFF. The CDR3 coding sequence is TGTGCCAGCAGGGCCGGGACAGGGAGAACTAATGAAAAACTGTTTTTT.

The CDR3 nucleotides read TGTGCCAGCGGGGACCTACCAACCGATCAGCCCCAGCATTTT. This sequence encodes CASGDLPTDQPQHF. The chain combines TRBV27 with TRBJ1-5; possibly TRBD1 for D (5 bases). This CDR3 spans 14 amino acids. The germline CDR1 and CDR2 sequences are MNHEY and SMNVEV (reference sequence). Deletions cut 8 bases from V and 5 bases from J, with 16 bases between.

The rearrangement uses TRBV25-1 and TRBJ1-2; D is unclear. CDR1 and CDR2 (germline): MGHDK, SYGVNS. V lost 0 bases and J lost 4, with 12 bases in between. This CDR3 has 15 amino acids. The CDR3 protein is CASSEYEGFFYGYTF. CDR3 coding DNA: TGTGCCAGCAGTGAATATGAAGGGTTCTTCTATGGCTACACCTTC.

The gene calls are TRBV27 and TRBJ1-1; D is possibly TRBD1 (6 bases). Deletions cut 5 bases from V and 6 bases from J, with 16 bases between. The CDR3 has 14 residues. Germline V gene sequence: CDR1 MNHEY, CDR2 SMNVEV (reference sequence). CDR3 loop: CASSPRGQFAEAFF. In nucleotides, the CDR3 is TGTGCCAGCAGTCCCCGAGGACAGTTTGCTGAAGCTTTCTTT.